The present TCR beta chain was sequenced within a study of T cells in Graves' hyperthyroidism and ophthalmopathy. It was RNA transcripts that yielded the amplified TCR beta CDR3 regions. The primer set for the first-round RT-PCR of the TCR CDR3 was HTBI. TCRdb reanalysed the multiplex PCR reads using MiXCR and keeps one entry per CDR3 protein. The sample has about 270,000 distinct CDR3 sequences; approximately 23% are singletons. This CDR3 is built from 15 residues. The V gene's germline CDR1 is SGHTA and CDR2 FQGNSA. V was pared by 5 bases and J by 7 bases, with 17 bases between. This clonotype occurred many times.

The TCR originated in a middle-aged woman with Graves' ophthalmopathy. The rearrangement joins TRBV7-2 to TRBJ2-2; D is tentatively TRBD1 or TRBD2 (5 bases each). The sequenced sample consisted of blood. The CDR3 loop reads CASSPPGPAGGELFF. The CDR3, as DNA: TGTGCCAGCAGCCCACCGGGACCCGCCGGCGGGGAGCTGTTTTTT.